The entry that follows covers one T cell receptor (beta chain) sequence. The antigen it binds to is not known. Base quality data are lacking; no much larger clone is found one base away. The donors were included in the validation cohort of some 120 subjects, a group kept apart from the roughly 670-subject first cohort. CDR1 and CDR2, per the germline V gene, are MGHRA and YSYEKL. The CDR3 runs 16 amino acids, cysteine and phenylalanine included. The read is trimmed to its CDR3 DNA, 48 bases read in frame from base 1. Trimming takes 5 bases from V and 1 base from J, and the germline ends sit 14 bases apart. This record belongs to a study of cytomegalovirus exposure and HLA in healthy donors (dated by TCRdb to the late 2010s). About the study as a whole: According to a later analysis, one platform produced both the 120 validation repertoires and the 666 repertoires of the first cohort. The aim of the study was to test whether cataloging public T cell receptors could identify signatures of past pathogen exposure. In addition to the first cohort of 650 to 800 subjects, a separate validation cohort of under 150 different subjects was used. To predict cytomegalovirus infection status, the study combined high-throughput TCR immunosequencing, statistical association of individual TCRs with disease status, and machine learning.

Overall results and qualifications from the work: Subsequent analysis determined that TCRs grouped into clusters in the first cohort also showed a tendency toward co-occurrence across the 90 to 150 validation repertoires, and approximately 94% of cluster scores exceeded 0. In vitro tests confirmed that a few of the cytomegalovirus-associated TCR beta chains recognize cytomegalovirus antigens. In the study, roughly 160 TCR beta chains were listed as associated with cytomegalovirus. It was suggested by the authors that the approach could potentially be generalized to other disease states and immunological phenotypes. Cytomegalovirus status was reported to be diagnosed by the classifier with high specificity and sensitivity in both the original and validation cohorts. A later analysis lacked HLA typing for the validation cohort, so it scored co-occurrence in that cohort across all 110 or so repertoires. Most TCR sequences were observed very rarely across donors, whereas some public TCRs were present in many individuals.

The library was generated by the immunoSEQ multiplex PCR assay. The authors' analysis ran thus. A statistical classification framework was built for diagnosing cytomegalovirus status from the catalog of TCR beta chain sequences. In its TCRdb copy, this immuneACCESS table keeps in-frame sequences only and misses some clones. Where compared with another copy, unresolved V genes explain less than half of these, and the others have no known cause. D and trimming were read from the DNA, whereas the V and J calls and clone size are those reported in that table. This sample has about 63,000 clones in its table, and around 89% of those were observed once. More than 0.95% of the sample goes to the ten largest clones.

This TCR came from a woman younger than 30 in good health and CMV-seronegative. Here the chain combines TRBV4-1 and TRBJ1-4; the D gene cannot be resolved reliably. The sequenced material came from PBMCs. The DNA sequence reads TGCGCCAGCAGCATAGCTCGCTTCCTAACTAATGAAAAACTGTTTTTT. Translation gives CASSIARFLTNEKLFF.